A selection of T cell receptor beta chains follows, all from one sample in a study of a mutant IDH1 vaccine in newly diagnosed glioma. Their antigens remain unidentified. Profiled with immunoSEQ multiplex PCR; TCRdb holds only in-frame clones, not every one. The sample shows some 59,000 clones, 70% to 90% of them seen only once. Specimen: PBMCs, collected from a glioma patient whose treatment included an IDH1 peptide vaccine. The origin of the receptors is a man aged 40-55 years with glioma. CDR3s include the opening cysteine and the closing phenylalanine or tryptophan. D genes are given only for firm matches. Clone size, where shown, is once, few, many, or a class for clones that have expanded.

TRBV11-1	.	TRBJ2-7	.	CASSLTGVYEQYF	TGTGCCAGCAGCTTAACGGGAGTCTACGAGCAGTACTTC
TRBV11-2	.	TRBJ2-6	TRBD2	CASSLGLAGGPGANVLTF	TGTGCCAGCAGCCTCGGACTAGCGGGAGGGCCTGGGGCCAACGTCCTGACTTTC
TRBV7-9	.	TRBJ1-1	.	CASSPDRGTETEAFF	TGTGCCAGCAGCCCGGACAGAGGGACGGAGACTGAAGCTTTCTTT
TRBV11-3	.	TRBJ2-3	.	CASSPRLGWDTQYF	TGTGCCAGCAGCCCCCGCTTAGGGTGGGATACGCAGTATTTT
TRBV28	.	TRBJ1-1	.	CASSPRGLQDTEAFF	TGTGCCAGCAGTCCCCGGGGGTTGCAGGACACTGAAGCTTTCTTT
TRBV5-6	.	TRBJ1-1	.	CASSLAPSDVWVNTEAFF	TGTGCCAGCAGCTTGGCTCCCTCCGACGTCTGGGTGAACACTGAAGCTTTCTTT
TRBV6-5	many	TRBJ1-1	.	CASSNGGLTEAFF	TGTGCCAGCAGCAACGGGGGGTTGACTGAAGCTTTCTTT
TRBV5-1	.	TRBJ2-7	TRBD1	CASSLTGQGSYEQYF	TGCGCCAGCAGCTTAACGGGACAGGGGTCATACGAGCAGTACTTC
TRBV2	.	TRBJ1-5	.	CASSARPGSSNQPQHF	TGTGCCAGCAGTGCGCGGCCTGGGTCTAGCAATCAGCCCCAGCATTTT
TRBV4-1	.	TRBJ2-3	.	CASSQEVDSQTQYF	TGCGCCAGCAGCCAAGAGGTAGACTCCCAGACGCAGTATTTT
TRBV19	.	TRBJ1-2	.	CASSIGRANYGYTF	TGTGCCAGTAGTATAGGCAGGGCTAACTATGGCTACACCTTC
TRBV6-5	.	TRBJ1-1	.	CASSQGTVNTEAFF	TGTGCCAGCAGTCAGGGGACGGTGAACACTGAAGCTTTCTTT
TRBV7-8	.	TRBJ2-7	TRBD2	CASSSRGVSYEQYF	TGTGCCAGCAGCTCCCGGGGGGTTTCCTACGAGCAGTACTTC
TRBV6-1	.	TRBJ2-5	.	CASSEALGVQETQYF	TGTGCCAGCAGTGAAGCGTTGGGGGTCCAAGAGACCCAGTACTTC
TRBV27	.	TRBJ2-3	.	CASSLGQTSTDTQYF	TGTGCCAGCAGTTTAGGGCAGACTAGCACAGATACGCAGTATTTT
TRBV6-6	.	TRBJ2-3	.	CASSKSGLADTQYF	TGTGCCAGCAGTAAATCAGGGCTCGCAGATACGCAGTATTTT
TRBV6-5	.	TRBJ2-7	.	CASRTGWGTYEQYF	TGTGCCAGCAGAACAGGGTGGGGGACCTACGAGCAGTACTTC
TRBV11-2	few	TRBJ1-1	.	CASSGRGPEAFF	TGTGCCAGCAGCGGCCGTGGTCCTGAAGCTTTCTTT
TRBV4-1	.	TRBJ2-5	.	CASSQVRGETQYF	TGCGCCAGCAGCCAAGTTCGGGGAGAGACCCAGTACTTC
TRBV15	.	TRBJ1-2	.	CATSRDRTAYYGYTF	TGTGCCACCAGCAGAGATCGAACAGCCTACTATGGCTACACCTTC
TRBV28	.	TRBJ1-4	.	CASSLRVNEKLFF	TGTGCCAGCAGTTTGCGAGTAAATGAAAAACTGTTTTTT
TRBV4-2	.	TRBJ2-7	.	CASSQERGSYEQYF	TGTGCCAGCAGCCAAGAGAGGGGCTCCTACGAGCAGTACTTC
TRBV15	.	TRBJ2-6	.	CATSPGSGANVLTF	TGTGCCACCAGCCCAGGGTCTGGGGCCAACGTCCTGACTTTC
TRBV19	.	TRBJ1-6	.	CASSTGLNSPLHF	TGTGCCAGTAGCACAGGGTTGAATTCACCCCTCCACTTT
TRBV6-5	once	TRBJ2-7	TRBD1	CASKPTGTEYEQYF	TGTGCCAGCAAACCCACAGGGACAGAATACGAGCAGTACTTC
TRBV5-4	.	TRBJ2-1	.	CASSLGFQEYNEQFF	TGTGCCAGCAGCTTGGGATTCCAGGAGTACAATGAGCAGTTCTTC
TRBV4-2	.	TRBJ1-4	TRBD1	CASSLSPGTGGAAGEKLFF	TGTGCCAGCAGCCTTTCCCCGGGGACAGGGGGCGCGGCAGGAGAAAAACTGTTTTTT
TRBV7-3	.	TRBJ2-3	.	CASSLGKDTQYF	TGTGCCAGCAGCTTAGGGAAAGATACGCAGTATTTT
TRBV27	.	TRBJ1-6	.	CASSQRLINSPLHF	TGTGCCAGCAGTCAACGATTAATTAATTCACCCCTCCACTTT
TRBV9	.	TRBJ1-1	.	CASSASFGRNTEAFF	TGTGCCAGCAGCGCTTCCTTCGGGCGAAACACTGAAGCTTTCTTT
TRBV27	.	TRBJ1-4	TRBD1	CASSSQGAANEKLFF	TGTGCCAGCAGTTCGCAGGGGGCGGCTAATGAAAAACTGTTTTTT
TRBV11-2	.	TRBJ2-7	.	CASTPEPGPTYEQYF	TGTGCCAGCACCCCTGAGCCGGGACCCACCTACGAGCAGTACTTC
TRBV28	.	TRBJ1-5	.	CASSPPGNQPQHF	TGTGCCAGCAGCCCACCAGGGAATCAGCCCCAGCATTTT
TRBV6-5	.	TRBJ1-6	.	CASRLSLANSPLHF	TGTGCCAGCAGGTTATCCCTCGCCAATTCACCCCTCCACTTT
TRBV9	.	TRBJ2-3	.	CASSVAWGANQDTQYF	TGTGCCAGCAGCGTAGCCTGGGGGGCAAATCAAGATACGCAGTATTTT
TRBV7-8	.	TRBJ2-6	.	CASSLLSGSGANVLTF	TGTGCCAGCAGCTTACTTTCAGGGTCTGGGGCCAACGTCCTGACTTTC
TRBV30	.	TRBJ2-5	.	CAWSEAGRRETQYF	TGTGCCTGGAGTGAAGCGGGCAGGCGAGAGACCCAGTACTTC
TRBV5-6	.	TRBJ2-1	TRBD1	CASSIGQGARNEQFF	TGTGCCAGCAGCATCGGACAGGGGGCGCGGAATGAGCAGTTCTTC
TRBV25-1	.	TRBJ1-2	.	CASSDSSGAFYGYTF	TGTGCCAGCAGCGACAGTTCCGGGGCCTTCTATGGCTACACCTTC
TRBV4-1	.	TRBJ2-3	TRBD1	CASSLRGGLTDTQYF	TGCGCCAGCAGCCTGAGAGGGGGCCTGACAGATACGCAGTATTTT
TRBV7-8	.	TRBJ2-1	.	CASSLGAYNEQFF	TGTGCCAGCAGCTTAGGAGCGTACAATGAGCAGTTCTTC
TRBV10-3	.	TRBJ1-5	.	CAISESAGINQPQHF	TGTGCCATCAGTGAGTCCGCGGGAATTAATCAGCCCCAGCATTTT
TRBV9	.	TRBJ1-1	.	CASSVDPSSTEAFF	TGTGCCAGCAGCGTAGATCCGAGCAGCACTGAAGCTTTCTTT
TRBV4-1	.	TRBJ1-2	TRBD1	CASSQGGQANYGYTF	TGCGCCAGCAGCCAAGGGGGACAGGCTAACTATGGCTACACCTTC
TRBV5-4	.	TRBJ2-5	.	CASSSLGGLGETQYF	TGTGCCAGCAGCAGTCTTGGGGGTTTAGGTGAGACCCAGTACTTC
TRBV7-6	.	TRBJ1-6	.	CASSLGAGGESPLHF	TGTGCCAGCAGCTTAGGGGCCGGTGGGGAATCACCCCTCCACTTT
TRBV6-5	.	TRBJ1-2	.	CASSPPRGRDYGYTF	TGTGCCAGCAGCCCCCCCCGGGGGCGCGACTATGGCTACACCTTC
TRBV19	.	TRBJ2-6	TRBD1	CASSIRPPRTGAGGANVLTF	TGTGCCAGTAGTATTAGGCCCCCTAGGACAGGGGCTGGAGGGGCCAACGTCCTGACTTTC
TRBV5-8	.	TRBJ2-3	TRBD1	CASSPARAGGRDTQYF	TGTGCCAGCAGCCCTGCTCGGGCAGGGGGCCGCGATACGCAGTATTTT
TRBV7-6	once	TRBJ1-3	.	CASSLERGAGNTIYF	TGTGCCAGCAGCTTAGAGAGAGGGGCTGGAAACACCATATATTTT
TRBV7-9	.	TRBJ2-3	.	CASSPEGGRTDTQYF	TGTGCCAGCAGCCCGGAGGGGGGTCGCACAGATACGCAGTATTTT
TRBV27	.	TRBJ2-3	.	CASSDAGAGFTDTQYF	TGTGCCAGCAGCGATGCAGGGGCAGGGTTTACAGATACGCAGTATTTT
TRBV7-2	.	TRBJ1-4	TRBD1	CASSSTKDRGLSYEKLFF	TGTGCCAGCAGCTCGACTAAGGACAGGGGGCTGAGTTATGAAAAACTGTTTTTT